This is a list of T cell receptor beta chains from one sample in a study of T-cell reconstitution after alpha-beta-depleted transplantation in children. MiXCR, applied by TCRdb to the PCR reads, yields one record per CDR3 protein. The table lists about 510,000 distinct CDR3 sequences, 10% to 12% of them singletons. Sample: PBMCs, mostly from graft donor cells, taken 180 days after TCRalphabeta/CD19-depleted stem cell transplant. These receptors came from a female patient aged 2-15 years who had a stem cell transplant for aplastic anemia, so the T cells may come from the graft donor. Each CDR3 is given with its conserved first and last residue. Fields, in order: V gene, D gene, J gene, clone size, CDR3 protein, CDR3 DNA. A D gene is named only where the DNA matches it firmly. Clone size appears in some rows only: once, few, many, or a class for an expanded clone.

V: TRBV6-2/TRBV6-3; D: NA; J: TRBJ1-2; size: few; CDR3: CASSYSDVGTPAFGNYGYTF; DNA: TGTGCCAGCAGTTACTCGGATGTAGGGACCCCCGCGTTCGGTAACTATGGCTACACCTTC
V: TRBV27; D: NA; J: TRBJ2-1; size: few; CDR3: CASSLGGIAINEQFF; DNA: TGTGCCAGCAGCTTAGGTGGCATCGCGATTAATGAGCAGTTCTTC
V: TRBV9; D: TRBD1; J: TRBJ1-6; size: NA; CDR3: CASSVVDRDSPLHF; DNA: TGTGCCAGCAGCGTAGTAGACAGGGATTCACCCCTCCACTTT
V: TRBV6-2/TRBV6-3; D: NA; J: TRBJ2-7; size: many; CDR3: CASRLYEQYF; DNA: TGTGCCAGCAGACTATACGAGCAGTACTTC
V: TRBV12-3/TRBV12-4; D: NA; J: TRBJ1-2; size: few; CDR3: CASSQRSGTTNYGYTF; DNA: TGTGCCAGCAGCCAAAGATCTGGTACCACTAACTATGGCTACACCTTC
V: TRBV7-7; D: TRBD1; J: TRBJ2-1; size: once; CDR3: CASSSGTGSSYNEQFF; DNA: TGTGCCAGCAGCTCAGGGACAGGGAGCTCCTACAATGAGCAGTTCTTC
V: TRBV6-5; D: NA; J: TRBJ2-1; size: few; CDR3: CAASTTYNEQFF; DNA: TGTGCCGCCAGCACAACTTACAATGAGCAGTTCTTC
V: TRBV5-1; D: NA; J: TRBJ2-7; size: few; CDR3: CASSSDGSSYEQYF; DNA: TGCGCCAGCAGCTCGGACGGATCCTCCTACGAGCAGTACTTC
V: TRBV5-1; D: TRBD2; J: TRBJ2-7; size: NA; CDR3: CASSLVSGSSYELYF; DNA: TGCGCCAGCAGCTTGGTGAGCGGGAGTAGCTACGAGCTGTACTTC
V: TRBV9; D: NA; J: TRBJ1-4; size: many; CDR3: CASSVGQPNEKLFF; DNA: TGTGCCAGCAGCGTAGGACAGCCTAATGAAAAACTGTTTTTT
V: TRBV9; D: TRBD1; J: TRBJ2-1; size: NA; CDR3: CASSDPTGDTPSSYNEQFF; DNA: TGTGCCAGCAGCGACCCGACAGGGGACACACCGAGCTCCTACAATGAGCAGTTCTTC
V: TRBV19; D: NA; J: TRBJ2-7; size: NA; CDR3: CASSMDRGYEQYF; DNA: TGTGCCAGTAGTATGGACAGAGGCTACGAGCAGTACTTC
V: TRBV9; D: TRBD2; J: TRBJ2-3; size: NA; CDR3: CASSVAAGVTTDTQYF; DNA: TGTGCCAGCAGCGTAGCGGCGGGAGTTACGACAGATACGCAGTATTTT
V: TRBV11-2; D: TRBD1; J: TRBJ1-5; size: NA; CDR3: CASSEGLRGKSNQPQHF; DNA: TGTGCCAGCAGCGAAGGGCTCAGGGGGAAAAGCAATCAGCCCCAGCATTTT
V: TRBV15; D: NA; J: TRBJ1-1; size: few; CDR3: CATSRDLITEAFF; DNA: TGTGCCACCAGCAGAGATCTGATCACTGAAGCTTTCTTT
V: TRBV4-3; D: TRBD1; J: TRBJ2-3; size: NA; CDR3: CASSHRGEADTQYF; DNA: TGCGCCAGCTCCCACAGGGGGGAGGCAGATACGCAGTATTTT
V: TRBV7-2; D: TRBD1; J: TRBJ1-3; size: few; CDR3: CASSLGWTGVNTIYF; DNA: TGTGCCAGCAGCTTAGGGTGGACAGGGGTAAACACCATATATTTT
V: TRBV10-3; D: TRBD2; J: TRBJ2-1; size: NA; CDR3: CAISGAGTRPNEQFF; DNA: TGTGCCATCAGTGGAGCCGGGACTAGACCCAATGAGCAGTTCTTC
V: TRBV7-2; D: TRBD1; J: TRBJ2-5; size: few; CDR3: CASSPGQGRVETQYF; DNA: TGTGCCAGCAGCCCCGGACAGGGCAGGGTAGAGACCCAGTACTTC
V: TRBV6-2/TRBV6-3; D: TRBD1; J: TRBJ2-1; size: few; CDR3: CASSHGQGWGYYNEQFF; DNA: TGTGCCAGCAGCCACGGACAGGGCTGGGGGTACTACAATGAGCAGTTCTTC
V: TRBV28; D: NA; J: TRBJ2-2; size: few; CDR3: CASIWGGANTGELFF; DNA: TGTGCCAGCATTTGGGGCGGCGCGAACACCGGGGAGCTGTTTTTT
V: TRBV9; D: NA; J: TRBJ2-1; size: NA; CDR3: CASSVKQAAYNEQFF; DNA: TGTGCCAGCAGCGTAAAACAAGCGGCCTACAATGAGCAGTTCTTC
V: TRBV4-3; D: NA; J: TRBJ2-3; size: few; CDR3: CASSQEGETGPSSDTQYF; DNA: TGCGCCAGCAGCCAAGAAGGGGAGACAGGCCCTTCCTCAGATACGCAGTATTTT
V: TRBV27; D: NA; J: TRBJ1-2; size: NA; CDR3: CASGSPLTRIYGYTF; DNA: TGTGCCAGCGGATCCCCGTTGACAAGAATCTATGGCTACACCTTC
V: TRBV2; D: TRBD1; J: TRBJ2-7; size: few; CDR3: CASSARDRRSSYEQYF; DNA: TGTGCCAGCAGTGCTCGGGACAGAAGAAGCTCCTACGAGCAGTACTTC
V: TRBV28; D: NA; J: TRBJ1-3; size: few; CDR3: CASSLWGVSSGNTIYF; DNA: TGTGCCAGCAGTTTATGGGGCGTTAGCTCTGGAAACACCATATATTTT
V: TRBV4-3; D: NA; J: TRBJ2-2; size: NA; CDR3: CASSQDRGQRNTGELFF; DNA: TGCGCCAGCAGCCAAGACCGGGGACAACGGAACACCGGGGAGCTGTTTTTT
V: TRBV10-3; D: NA; J: TRBJ2-7; size: few; CDR3: CAIWAGTTHPRDEQYF; DNA: TGTGCCATCTGGGCCGGGACAACCCACCCACGGGACGAGCAGTACTTC
V: TRBV5-6; D: NA; J: TRBJ1-1; size: many; CDR3: CASSGVLGLTEAFF; DNA: TGTGCCAGCAGCGGCGTTCTGGGTCTCACTGAAGCTTTCTTT
V: TRBV5-1; D: TRBD1; J: TRBJ1-1; size: few; CDR3: CASSEDRVGTEAFF; DNA: TGCGCCAGCAGCGAGGACAGGGTCGGGACTGAAGCTTTCTTT
V: TRBV5-4; D: NA; J: TRBJ1-2; size: few; CDR3: CASRGDIPGYGYTF; DNA: TGTGCCAGCAGAGGGGACATCCCGGGCTATGGCTACACCTTC
V: TRBV29-1; D: NA; J: TRBJ1-6; size: NA; CDR3: CSVSEGVSSPLHF; DNA: TGCAGCGTAAGTGAGGGGGTGTCTTCACCCCTCCACTTT
V: TRBV4-2; D: TRBD1; J: TRBJ1-5; size: few; CDR3: CASSQEQGGSNQPQHF; DNA: TGTGCCAGCAGCCAAGAACAGGGGGGGAGCAATCAGCCCCAGCATTTT
V: TRBV28; D: TRBD2; J: TRBJ2-1; size: few; CDR3: CASSEWGLAPYNEQFF; DNA: TGTGCCAGCAGTGAATGGGGACTAGCACCCTACAATGAGCAGTTCTTC
V: TRBV6-2/TRBV6-3; D: NA; J: TRBJ2-3; size: NA; CDR3: CASVRGRLVTDTQYF; DNA: TGTGCCAGCGTCCGAGGTAGACTAGTGACAGATACGCAGTATTTT
V: TRBV9; D: TRBD2; J: TRBJ2-1; size: few; CDR3: CASSVVASGYNEQFF; DNA: TGTGCCAGCAGCGTAGTTGCTAGCGGTTACAATGAGCAGTTCTTC
V: TRBV27; D: NA; J: TRBJ1-1; size: few; CDR3: CASSPLNIRNTEAFF; DNA: TGTGCCAGCAGTCCATTGAACATTCGCAACACTGAAGCTTTCTTT
V: TRBV4-3; D: TRBD1; J: TRBJ1-4; size: many; CDR3: CASSPRGLGEKLFF; DNA: TGCGCCAGCAGCCCGAGGGGGCTTGGGGAAAAACTGTTTTTT
V: TRBV30; D: NA; J: TRBJ1-1; size: NA; CDR3: CAWIGGQVNTEAFF; DNA: TGTGCCTGGATTGGAGGGCAGGTGAACACTGAAGCTTTCTTT
V: TRBV7-8; D: TRBD1; J: TRBJ2-1; size: NA; CDR3: CASSPWTGPNEQFF; DNA: TGTGCCAGCAGCCCTTGGACAGGGCCCAATGAGCAGTTCTTC
V: TRBV6-5; D: TRBD1; J: TRBJ1-2; size: NA; CDR3: CASSYDFGTAANYGYTF; DNA: TGTGCCAGCAGTTACGACTTCGGGACAGCGGCTAACTATGGCTACACCTTC
V: TRBV20-1; D: NA; J: TRBJ1-5; size: NA; CDR3: CSARDSLSQPQHF; DNA: TGCAGTGCTAGGGACAGTTTGAGTCAGCCCCAGCATTTT
V: TRBV5-1; D: NA; J: TRBJ1-2; size: NA; CDR3: CASSPGGESGYTF; DNA: TGCGCCAGCAGCCCCGGTGGGGAGAGTGGCTACACCTTC
V: TRBV6-2/TRBV6-3; D: NA; J: TRBJ2-2; size: many; CDR3: CASNSGGPGELFF; DNA: TGTGCCAGCAACTCTGGAGGGCCCGGGGAGCTGTTTTTT
V: TRBV4-1; D: TRBD2; J: TRBJ2-3; size: NA; CDR3: CASSQEGTRTTDTQYF; DNA: TGCGCCAGCAGCCAAGAGGGGACTAGGACCACAGATACGCAGTATTTT
V: TRBV18; D: NA; J: TRBJ1-4; size: NA; CDR3: CASSPPGSGEKLFF; DNA: TGTGCCAGCTCACCCCCAGGCAGCGGAGAAAAACTGTTTTTT
V: TRBV25-1; D: NA; J: TRBJ2-1; size: few; CDR3: CASNKGGNEQFF; DNA: TGTGCCAGCAACAAGGGGGGCAATGAGCAGTTCTTC